This TCR beta chain was recorded in a study of radiotherapy plus CTLA-4 blockade in lung cancer. The study, taken as a whole, reports: Response, reportedly, was best predicted by interferon-beta along with early blood T cell clone dynamics. An expansion of tumor-derived TCR clones occurred in blood after radiotherapy plus ipilimumab.

This clone has only one observation. Its antigen is not identified. Those patients who had chemo-refractory metastatic non-small-cell lung cancer were given focal radiation along with CTLA-4 blockade through ipilimumab. Measured with immunoSEQ multiplex PCR; TCRdb has only the in-frame clones, and not every one. The table lists approximately 89,000 clones, about 78% of them singletons, with under 5% in the top ten. The sample was peripheral blood, taken from a patient treated with radiotherapy plus ipilimumab. This TCR came from a human donor with non-small cell lung cancer who had a partial response to radiotherapy plus ipilimumab. Some clones in this sample may be carry-over from other donors' samples.

For the CDR3, the DNA is TGTGCCAGCAGTTTTTCCCCCCCGTGGAGGGGATGGGGCTACACCTTC. This translates into CASSFSPPWRGWGYTF. The chain uses TRBV28 and TRBJ1-2, with D possibly TRBD1 on 5 matching bases. Trimming took 3 bases from V and 8 from J, leaving 22 bases between them. Germline V gives CDR1 MDHEN, CDR2 SYDVKM. The CDR3 is made up of 16 amino acids.